This T cell receptor beta chain is drawn from a study of blood T cell repertoires in COVID-19. Study details: Some COVID-19 samples were acute and others convalescent; all came from the United States, Italy and Spain. T cells, B-cell-depleted T cells, or PBMCs supplied cDNA or gDNA.

This clone was picked up a small number of times. The germline CDR1 and CDR2 sequences are SGDLS and YYNGEE. This CDR3 spans 16 amino acids. Trimming stripped 3 bases from V and 0 bases from J, with 13 bases between. Original processing methods: Amplification from reference gene primers served as the basis for estimated nucleated cell counts. Using immunoSEQ multiplex PCR, the repertoire was profiled, and TCRdb retains in-frame clones only, with some absent. The V and J calls and clone size were taken over from that table, and D and trimming were inferred from the DNA. The sample has about 84,000 clones, over 70% seen once.

Sequencing was done on a sample of peripheral blood. The source of this sequence is an older man with active or convalescent COVID-19. This chain links TRBV9 with TRBJ1-3, with a weak D call TRBD1 (6 bases). CDR3 in DNA: TGTGCCAGCAGCGCGCTACAGGGAAACTCTGGAAACACCATATATTTT. Translation: CASSALQGNSGNTIYF.